A single sample is the source of the 23 T cell receptor beta chains below, sequenced in a study of OX40 agonist ivuxolimab in advanced cancers. The repertoire was sequenced with immunoSEQ multiplex PCR; TCRdb's copy has only in-frame clones and lacks some. This table holds roughly 69,000 clones, 75% to 95% found once. Source: CD4+ or CD8+ T cells sorted from blood, taken in a trial of the OX40 agonist ivuxolimab. These receptors were obtained from an adult with an advanced solid tumor such as melanoma, head and neck, liver or kidney cancer.

This chain uses TRBV6-5 with TRBJ1-2, with no clear D. Trimming pared 5 bases from V and 4 bases from J, leaving 11 bases between. This CDR3 region has 13 residues. From germline, CDR1 is MNHEY and CDR2 SVGAGI. CDR3: CASSQNTLYGYTF. The CDR3 coding sequence is TGTGCCAGCAGTCAGAACACTCTCTATGGCTACACCTTC.

This rearrangement joins TRBV19 to TRBJ1-3; D possibly corresponds to TRBD1 (6 bases). Germline values: CDR1 LNHDA, CDR2 SQIVND (reference sequence). V shed 7 bases and J shed 0 bases, with 10 bases lying between them. This CDR3 has 14 amino acids. The DNA for the CDR3 is TGTGCCAGTACCGACAGGAACTCTGGAAACACCATATATTTT. This codes for CASTDRNSGNTIYF.

The rearrangement joins TRBV29-1 to TRBJ1-2, with 9 positions matching TRBD1. The CDR3 totals 13 residues. Unmatched junction bases numbered 5, after V lost 5 bases and J lost 4 bases. The germline V gene has CDR1 SQVTM and CDR2 ANQGSEA. Here the CDR3 reads CSVTGTGIYGYTF. In DNA form, the CDR3 reads TGCAGCGTTACCGGGACAGGGATCTATGGCTACACCTTC.

CDR3 loop: CASSLAGDSNQPQHF. The CDR3 coding sequence is TGTGCCAGCAGCTTGGCAGGGGATAGCAATCAGCCCCAGCATTTT. The genes are TRBV5-4 and TRBJ1-5; D perhaps matches TRBD1 (6 bases). Germline assignment: CDR1 SGHNT and CDR2 YYREEE (reference sequence). V was trimmed by 0 bases and J by 0 bases, leaving 7 bases between them. The CDR3 contains 15 residues.

The rearrangement uses TRBV5-1 and TRBJ2-5, with D uncertain. The DNA end is a closer match to TRBJ2-7, so the J assignment may be wrong. Germline loops: CDR1 SGHRS, CDR2 YFSETQ. This CDR3 is 14 amino acids long. Here the CDR3 reads CASSLIPGSYEQYF. The CDR3 region has the DNA TGCGCCAGCAGCTTAATCCCCGGGTCCTACGAGCAGTACTTC.

About this clone: This CDR3 is also generated by other DNA sequences in the sample. J is TRBJ2-5 and V is TRBV2; no firm D call. Per germline, CDR1 SNHLY and CDR2 FYNNEI. The CDR3 is 10 amino acids. Deletions cut 6 bases from V and 5 bases from J, with 4 bases between. CDR3 residues: CASSGETQYF. Written as DNA, the CDR3 is TGTGCCAGCAGCGGGGAGACCCAGTACTTC.

The chain joins TRBV10-3 to TRBJ2-1; a weak D match, TRBD2 (5 bases). Between the trimmed V and J ends, which lost 3 bases and 7 bases, there was a span of 10 bases. In germline, CDR1 is ENHRY, CDR2 SYGVKD. The CDR3 extends over 13 amino acids. The DNA of the CDR3 is TGTGCCATCAGTGATATAGCGTATAATGAGCAGTTCTTC. Amino acid sequence: CAISDIAYNEQFF.

The CDR3 protein is CAWSVGGASQDEQYF. The CDR3 DNA follows: TGTGCCTGGAGTGTAGGGGGGGCGTCTCAAGACGAGCAGTACTTC. V usage is TRBV30 and J usage is TRBJ2-7, with a tentative D call TRBD2 (7 bases). From germline, CDR1 is GTSNPN and CDR2 SVGIG (reference sequence). Trimming took off 0 bases at V and 5 bases at J, with 17 bases between the two ends. This CDR3 is 15 amino acids long.

This clone was observed a single time. J is TRBJ1-2 and V is TRBV6-5, with D uncertain. CDR3 length equals 15 residues. Between the trimmed V and J ends, which lost 6 bases and 4 bases, there was a span of 18 bases. Germline V gene lookup returns CDR1 MNHEY and CDR2 SVGAGI. CDR3: CASSSSNPGPYGYTF. The CDR3 DNA reads TGTGCCAGCAGCTCCAGTAATCCCGGCCCCTATGGCTACACCTTC.

This clone was counted a single time. The chain recombines TRBV4-1 with TRBJ2-7, with D unclear. The germline V and J ends were trimmed by 0 bases and 5 bases, with 14 bases remaining between them. CDR1 is MGHRA, CDR2 YSYEKL, per germline. This CDR3 is built from 15 residues. The CDR3 sequence is CASSQDRQDRNEQYF. DNA for the CDR3: TGCGCCAGCAGCCAAGATCGGCAGGACCGGAACGAGCAGTACTTC.

The chain uses TRBV28 and TRBJ2-7; D unclear. The germline CDR1 and CDR2 sequences are MDHEN and SYDVKM. Trimming cost V 2 bases and J 0 bases, with 8 bases left between them. The CDR3 runs 14 residues. CDR3 sequence (DNA): TGTGCCAGCAGTTTAACGGTTGTCTCCTACGAGCAGTACTTC. Encoded protein: CASSLTVVSYEQYF.

This chain uses TRBV4-2 with TRBJ1-1; D perhaps matches TRBD1 (6 bases). In germline, CDR1 is LGHNA, CDR2 YNFKEQ. The CDR3 covers 14 residues. V gave up 0 bases and J gave up 4 bases, with 9 bases separating them. The CDR3 reads CASSQEGAGTEAFF. Here the CDR3 DNA reads TGTGCCAGCAGCCAAGAGGGGGCCGGCACTGAAGCTTTCTTT.

The chain carries TRBV5-4 and TRBJ2-7, with D tentatively TRBD2 (6 bases). Germline CDR1 and CDR2: SGHNT and YYREEE (reference sequence). This CDR3 contains 14 residues. Trimming took off 0 bases at V and 0 bases at J, with 7 bases between the two ends. CDR3 amino acids: CASSLGGNSYEQYF. As DNA, the CDR3 is TGTGCCAGCAGCTTGGGCGGGAACTCCTACGAGCAGTACTTC.

The chain is built from TRBV23-1 and TRBJ2-7; 9 bases agree with TRBD2. TRBV23-1 carries the ORF label, with uncertain function. There are 15 residues in the CDR3. The V and J ends lost 4 bases and 2 bases, in that order; junction bases with no gene match: 6. The chain's CDR3 is CASSPLAGITYEQYF. CDR3 DNA: TGCGCCAGCAGTCCCCTAGCGGGAATAACCTACGAGCAGTACTTC.

This clone has more than one count but fewer than ten. The rearrangement links TRBV2 to TRBJ2-2; D may be TRBD1 (5 bases). Trimming removed 7 bases from V and 2 bases from J, with 11 bases in between. CDR3 length equals 14 residues. The germline V gene has CDR1 SNHLY and CDR2 FYNNEI. The CDR3 is CASNKGSNTGELFF. In DNA form, the CDR3 reads TGTGCCAGCAACAAGGGGTCAAACACCGGGGAGCTGTTTTTT. Using reference TRBV2 and TRBJ2-2 for the parts outside the CDR3, the full variable domain is EPEVTQTPSHQVTQMGQEVILRCVPISNHLYFYWYRQILGQKVEFLVSFYNNEISEKSEIFDDQFSVERPDGSNFTLKIRSTKLEDSAMYFCASNKGSNTGELFFGEGSRLTVL.

The V gene is TRBV5-6, the J gene TRBJ2-5, with TRBD2 matching over 11 bases. The CDR3 length is 16 residues. Germline-derived CDR1 and CDR2 are SGHDT and YYEEEE. The ends lost 1 base at V and 2 bases at J; junction bases unmatched: 4. CDR3 region: CASSLWGTSGQETQYF. CDR3 nucleotide sequence: TGTGCCAGCAGCTTGTGGGGGACTAGCGGACAAGAGACCCAGTACTTC. Using reference TRBV5-6 and TRBJ2-5 for the parts outside the CDR3, the full variable domain is DAGVTQSPTHLIKTRGQQVTLRCSPKSGHDTVSWYQQALGQGPQFIFQYYEEEERQRGNFPDRFSGHQFPNYSSELNVNALLLGDSALYLCASSLWGTSGQETQYFGPGTRLLVL.

This chain uses TRBV10-3 with TRBJ2-3, with 9 bases lining up with TRBD1. The junction had 4 bases not matched to a gene; V was cut back by 5 bases and J by 1 base. This CDR3 has 15 amino acids. CDR1 is ENHRY, CDR2 SYGVKD, per germline. CDR3 DNA sequence: TGTGCCATCAGTCGTGGGGACAGGGGCACAGATACGCAGTATTTT. Translating it yields CAISRGDRGTDTQYF.

CDR3 in DNA: TGTGCCAGTACCATGACAGACAGGCTGAACACTGAAGCTTTCTTT. Amino acids: CASTMTDRLNTEAFF. The V call is TRBV19, the J call TRBJ1-1; TRBD1 is a possible D gene (6 bases). The CDR3 is 15 amino acids. Looked up from germline, CDR1 is LNHDA and CDR2 is SQIVND (reference sequence). The V and J ends lost 7 bases and 0 bases respectively, with 15 bases between them.

The chain employs TRBV19 and TRBJ2-1; no firm D call. This CDR3 spans 12 amino acids. V was shortened by 4 bases and J by 4 bases, with 5 bases between the two germline ends. Germline V gene data show CDR1 as LNHDA and CDR2 as SQIVND (reference sequence). CDR3 sequence (DNA): TGTGCCAGTAGTAAAAAATACAATGAGCAGTTCTTC. Translating it yields CASSKKYNEQFF.

V gene TRBV6-5 combines with J gene TRBJ2-3; D gene unclear. The CDR3 runs to 14 residues. Per the germline V gene, CDR1 is MNHEY and CDR2 is SVGAGI. The germline V and J ends were trimmed by 2 bases and 2 bases, with 8 bases remaining between them. The DNA for the CDR3 is TGTGCCAGCAGTTACGACTTTTACACAGATACGCAGTATTTT. Its protein is CASSYDFYTDTQYF.

The chain has TRBV27 and TRBJ2-3; D gene ambiguous. Germline values: CDR1 MNHEY, CDR2 SMNVEV (reference sequence). The CDR3 extends over 14 amino acids. Trimming took 3 bases from V and 6 from J, leaving 13 bases between them. For the CDR3, the DNA is TGTGCCAGCAGTTTTACAGCGCTCCCTGATACGCAGTATTTT. This gives the protein CASSFTALPDTQYF.

The chain joins TRBV15 to TRBJ1-5; D might be TRBD1 (5 bases). Trimming cost V 8 bases and J 0 bases, with 8 bases left between them. The CDR3 is 13 residues long. Germline assignment: CDR1 LNHNV and CDR2 YYDKDF (reference sequence). The CDR3, as DNA: TGTGCCACCGGGGGGTATAGCAATCAGCCCCAGCATTTT. Its protein is CATGGYSNQPQHF.

This chain joins TRBV4-1 and TRBJ2-3, with a weak D call TRBD2 (5 bases). V lost 1 base, J lost 6 bases, and 11 bases lay in between. Looked up from germline, CDR1 is MGHRA and CDR2 is YSYEKL. This CDR3 region has 14 residues. CDR3 DNA: TGCGCCAGCAGCCAAGGAGGCCGCGGGGATACGCAGTATTTT. Its protein is CASSQGGRGDTQYF.